The clone carrying this T cell receptor beta chain was seen ten or more times. Its antigen remains unknown. The data derive from a study of T cell repertoires in cytomegalovirus infection. Study information: Epitope selection comprised recently identified HLA-C-restricted CMV epitopes and well-studied HLA-B-restricted CMV epitopes. Carrying CMV and the relevant HLA type showed in public TCR beta signatures.

TCRdb redid the calling of the reads with MiXCR, one entry per CDR3 protein. The data hold about 89,000 distinct CDR3 sequences, with about 31% observed a single time. Between the trimmed V and J ends, which lost 3 bases and 8 bases, there was a span of 10 bases. The CDR3 consists of 12 residues. Germline CDR1 and CDR2: MDHEN and SYDVKM. Study-wide findings and caveats: Cumulative public TCR beta family frequency identified CMV carriers with the relevant HLA. Predominance within the ex vivo response was attributable to HLA-C-restricted CMV-specific TCR beta clonotypes.

This TCR was sampled from a human donor in good health (CMV status not recorded). Some clones in this sample may be carry-over from other donors' samples. This chain joins TRBV28 and TRBJ1-2; D possibly corresponds to TRBD1 (6 bases). The source material was CD8+ T cells from cultured PBMCs, sampled from culture after CMV antigen stimulation. Here the CDR3 reads CASSLRGGGYTF. The CDR3 bases are TGTGCCAGCAGTTTGAGGGGGGGCGGCTACACCTTC.